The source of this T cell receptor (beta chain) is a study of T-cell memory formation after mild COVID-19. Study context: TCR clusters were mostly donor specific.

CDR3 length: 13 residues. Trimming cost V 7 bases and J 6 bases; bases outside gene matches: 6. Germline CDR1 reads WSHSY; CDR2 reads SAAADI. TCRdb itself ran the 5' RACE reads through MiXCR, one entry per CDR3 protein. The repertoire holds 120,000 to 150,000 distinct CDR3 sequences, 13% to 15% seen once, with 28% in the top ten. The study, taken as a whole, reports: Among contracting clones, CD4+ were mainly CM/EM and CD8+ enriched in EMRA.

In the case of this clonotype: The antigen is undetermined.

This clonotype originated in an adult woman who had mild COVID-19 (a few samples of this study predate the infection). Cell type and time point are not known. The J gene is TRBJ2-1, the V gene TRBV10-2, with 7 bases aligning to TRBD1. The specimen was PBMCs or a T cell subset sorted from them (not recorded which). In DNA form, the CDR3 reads TGCGCCAGCAAATCCAGACAGGGCAATGAGCAGTTCTTC. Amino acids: CASKSRQGNEQFF.